Presented here are 8 T cell receptor beta chains from one specimen sequenced in a study of blood T cell repertoires in COVID-19. Sequencing used immunoSEQ multiplex PCR; TCRdb keeps in-frame clones, though not all of them. The data hold 200,000 to 300,000 clones, with 88% observed a single time. The sample taken for sequencing was peripheral blood. The receptor set was obtained from a woman in her thirties or forties who had recovered from COVID-19.

This clone has a single count. V usage is TRBV2 and J usage is TRBJ2-1; 9 bases match TRBD2. J lost 0 bases, V lost 2 bases, and 8 bases had no gene match. The CDR3 covers 18 residues. CDR1 is SNHLY and CDR2 is FYNNEI in the germline V gene. The CDR3 loop is CASSERASGAPSYNEQFF. The CDR3 region has the DNA TGTGCCAGCAGTGAACGGGCTAGCGGGGCCCCCTCCTACAATGAGCAGTTCTTC.

This sequence joins TRBV13 and TRBJ1-1, with D unclear. Trimming took 5 bases from V and 4 from J, leaving 5 bases between them. The CDR3 is 11 residues long. Germline V lookup: CDR1 PRHDT, CDR2 FYEKMQ (reference sequence). The CDR3 here is CASSLSTEAFF. The CDR3, as DNA: TGTGCCAGCAGCCTCAGCACTGAAGCTTTCTTT.

The J gene is TRBJ1-2, the V gene TRBV30; TRBD1 matches at 8 bases. The CDR3 loop spans 14 amino acids. J gave up 4 bases and V 1 base, and 5 bases lay outside the gene matches. CDR1 GTSNPN and CDR2 SVGIG come from the germline V gene (reference sequence). CDR3 sequence reads: CAWSGRGRGYGYTF. In DNA, the CDR3 is TGTGCCTGGAGTGGCAGGGGGCGAGGCTATGGCTACACCTTC.

The genes are TRBV27 and TRBJ1-1; a possible D gene is TRBD1 (6 bases). Germline assignment: CDR1 MNHEY and CDR2 SMNVEV (reference sequence). V dropped 6 bases and J dropped 10 bases, with 15 bases sitting between them. The CDR3 length is 12 residues. CDR3 protein: CASSRGGWVAFF. The CDR3, as DNA: TGTGCCAGCAGCCGGGGGGGCTGGGTAGCTTTCTTT.

The chain recombines TRBV4-2 with TRBJ2-2; D may be TRBD2 (6 bases). The CDR3 is 15 residues long. The germline V gene encodes CDR1 LGHNA and CDR2 YNFKEQ. Trimming pared 2 bases from V and 7 bases from J, leaving 14 bases between. DNA for the CDR3: TGTGCCAGCAGCCAACCAACTAGCAGACACGGGGAGCTGTTTTTT. This codes for CASSQPTSRHGELFF.

This chain links TRBV29-1 with TRBJ1-2; a weak D match, TRBD1 (6 bases). Trimming left V 5 bases short and J 4 bases short, with 23 bases between. The germline V gene encodes CDR1 SQVTM and CDR2 ANQGSEA. The length of the CDR3 is 16 residues. In DNA form, the CDR3 reads TGCAGCGTTTGGGTCCGTGGGGGCCCCCGAGCCTATGGCTACACCTTC. Protein product: CSVWVRGGPRAYGYTF.

This clone has a single count. This chain links TRBV3-1 (or the pseudogene TRBV3-2) with TRBJ1-5; possible D gene TRBD1, 6 bases. V was shortened by 4 bases and J by 0 bases, with 10 bases between the two germline ends. CDR1 is LGHDT and CDR2 is YNNKEL in the germline V gene (reference sequence). CDR3 length equals 15 residues. CDR3 sequence (DNA): TGTGCCAGCAGCCCCGACAGGTATAGCAATCAGCCCCAGCATTTT. Translating gives CASSPDRYSNQPQHF.

The chain links TRBV30 to TRBJ2-1, with D tentatively TRBD2 (6 bases). V lost 3 bases, J lost 2 bases, and 11 bases lay in between. The CDR3 is made up of 14 amino acids. Germline V gives CDR1 GTSNPN, CDR2 SVGIG (reference sequence). The CDR3 sequence: CAWSAGLTYNEQFF. DNA for the CDR3: TGTGCCTGGAGCGCGGGACTTACCTACAATGAGCAGTTCTTC.